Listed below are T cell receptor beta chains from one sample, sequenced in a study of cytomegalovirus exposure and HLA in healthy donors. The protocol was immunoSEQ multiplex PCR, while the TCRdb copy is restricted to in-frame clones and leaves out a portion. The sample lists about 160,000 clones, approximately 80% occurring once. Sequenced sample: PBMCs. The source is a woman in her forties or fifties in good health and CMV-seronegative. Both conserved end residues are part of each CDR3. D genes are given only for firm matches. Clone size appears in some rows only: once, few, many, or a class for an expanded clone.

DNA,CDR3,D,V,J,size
TGTGCCAGCAGCCAAGGGGATGGGCAGGGGGCTGGCTACACCTTC,CASSQGDGQGAGYTF,TRBD1,TRBV4-2,TRBJ1-2,.
TGTGCCAGCAGCCGTTCCTATCGGGACAGGAACCGGGATACGCAGTATTTT,CASSRSYRDRNRDTQYF,TRBD1,TRBV13,TRBJ2-3,.
TGTGCCAGCAGCTTATACAGCTCTTATAACTATGGCTACACCTTC,CASSLYSSYNYGYTF,.,TRBV7-9,TRBJ1-2,.
TGTGCCATCAGTGAGAACCCTAACTCCTACAATGAGCAGTTCTTC,CAISENPNSYNEQFF,.,TRBV10-3,TRBJ2-1,.
TGTGCCAGTAGCGCCGACCGGGGAAGATTGAACACTGAAGCTTTCTTT,CASSADRGRLNTEAFF,.,TRBV19,TRBJ1-1,.
TGTGCCAGCAGCCGTGTTCTCGCGGACACCATATATTTT,CASSRVLADTIYF,.,TRBV6-5,TRBJ1-3,.
TGCAGTGCGGCCAGTTTGGAGCAGTACTTC,CSAASLEQYF,.,TRBV20-1,TRBJ2-7,.
TGTGCCATCAGTGCAAACAGGGGTGTTTCCGCAACAGATACGCAGTATTTT,CAISANRGVSATDTQYF,TRBD1,TRBV10-3,TRBJ2-3,.
TGTGCCAGCAGCTTAGAGGGACACTACAGCAATCAGCCCCAGCATTTT,CASSLEGHYSNQPQHF,.,TRBV7-8,TRBJ1-5,.
TGTGCCAGCTACCCGACAGCTAACACTGAAGCTTTCTTT,CASYPTANTEAFF,.,TRBV6-1,TRBJ1-1,.
TGCGCCAGCAGTTCCGGAGGTTGGTACCAAGAGACCCAGTACTTC,CASSSGGWYQETQYF,.,TRBV5-1,TRBJ2-5,.
TGTGCCAGCAGCAACCCTATAGCGGGGGAACTACAAGAGACCCAGTACTTC,CASSNPIAGELQETQYF,TRBD2,TRBV7-9,TRBJ2-5,.
TGTGCCACCAGCAGAGGGACTAGCACCGGGGAGCTGTTTTTT,CATSRGTSTGELFF,TRBD2,TRBV15,TRBJ2-2,.
TGTGCCAGTAGTGCACAAGTTTTCCTTAACTATGGCTACACCTTC,CASSAQVFLNYGYTF,.,TRBV19,TRBJ1-2,.
TGCAGCGTTGGCGAGGGTCCCTACGAGCAGTACTTC,CSVGEGPYEQYF,.,TRBV29-1,TRBJ2-7,.
TGCAGCGTTGAAGAACAGGGGAGGGAAGCTTTCTTT,CSVEEQGREAFF,TRBD1,TRBV29-1,TRBJ1-1,.
TGCAGCGTTACTAGGGACAGCAACACTGAAGCTTTCTTT,CSVTRDSNTEAFF,TRBD1,TRBV29-1,TRBJ1-1,.
TGTGCCAGCAGCTTAGGACAGGAGACCCAGTACTTC,CASSLGQETQYF,.,TRBV7-9,TRBJ2-5,.
TGTGCCAGCAGCTTGGCCCTCGGGACAGGCTATGGCTACACCTTC,CASSLALGTGYGYTF,TRBD1,TRBV5-6,TRBJ1-2,.
TGTGCCAGCAGCCCCTACGGGAAGGACTACAATGAGCAGTTCTTC,CASSPYGKDYNEQFF,.,TRBV7-9,TRBJ2-1,.
TGTGCCAGCAGCGTAGATTCGGGCAGGGCCACAGATACGCAGTATTTT,CASSVDSGRATDTQYF,.,TRBV9,TRBJ2-3,once
TGTGCCAGCTCACCCGCGGGAGGAAACTATGGCTACACCTTC,CASSPAGGNYGYTF,.,TRBV18,TRBJ1-2,once
TGTGCCAGTAGTAGCCTTTTAGCGGGAGTCTACAATGAGCAGTTCTTC,CASSSLLAGVYNEQFF,TRBD2,TRBV19,TRBJ2-1,.
TGTGCCAGCAGAGAACAGGGCTGGTATGGCTACACCTTC,CASREQGWYGYTF,.,TRBV6-5,TRBJ1-2,.
TGTGCCAGCAGCCCTAGCGGGGGAACCTCATACGAGCAGTACTTC,CASSPSGGTSYEQYF,TRBD2,TRBV6-6,TRBJ2-7,.
TGTGCCAGCAGCCATTATTCCAGGGCGAATGAAAAACTGTTTTTT,CASSHYSRANEKLFF,.,TRBV7-9,TRBJ1-4,many
TGTGCCAGCACTAGCGGGGGGCTCGGCACCGGGGAGCTGTTTTTT,CASTSGGLGTGELFF,TRBD2,TRBV6-1,TRBJ2-2,.
TGTGCCAGCAGCTTAGGTGGGGGGGCGGGAGATACGCAGTATTTT,CASSLGGGAGDTQYF,.,TRBV7-3,TRBJ2-3,.
TGTGCCAGCAGGCGTGGGGATAGGGGTGAAAAACTGTTTTTT,CASRRGDRGEKLFF,.,TRBV6-1,TRBJ1-4,.
TGTGCCAAGAGGACTAGCGGGGGCTACACCTCCTACGAGCAGTACTTC,CAKRTSGGYTSYEQYF,TRBD2,TRBV27,TRBJ2-7,once
TGTGCCAGCAGCTTGGGACAGAAGACTGGGGCCAACGTCCTGACTTTC,CASSLGQKTGANVLTF,.,TRBV5-6,TRBJ2-6,.
TGTGCCAGCAGCCGGGACAGGGCTGGTGCTTTCTTT,CASSRDRAGAFF,TRBD1,TRBV6-6,TRBJ1-1,.
TGTGCCAGCAGACGGACAGCATCCTACGAGCAGTACTTC,CASRRTASYEQYF,.,TRBV6-5,TRBJ2-7,.
TGCGCCAGCAGTCTGCTAGGGGCATATAGCAATCAGCCCCAGCATTTT,CASSLLGAYSNQPQHF,.,TRBV23-1,TRBJ1-5,.
TGTGCCAGCAGCTTTAGGGAGGCGTCAGATACGCAGTATTTT,CASSFREASDTQYF,.,TRBV5-4,TRBJ2-3,.
TGTGCCACCTCAAAGCCGGGACAGGGGGCGCGGGGGGAGCTGTTTTTT,CATSKPGQGARGELFF,TRBD1,TRBV19,TRBJ2-2,.
TGCAGCGTTGGGGGACTCCTAATTAGCACAGATACGCAGTATTTT,CSVGGLLISTDTQYF,.,TRBV29-1,TRBJ2-3,.
TGTGCCAGCAGCTCACAGGGTAACCCCGGGGACGAGCAGTACTTC,CASSSQGNPGDEQYF,.,TRBV7-2,TRBJ2-7,.
TGTGCCAGCAGAACAGAGTACGAGCAGTACTTC,CASRTEYEQYF,.,TRBV28,TRBJ2-7,.
TGTGCCAGCAGTACCGACAGGGGGTACGAAAAACTGTTTTTT,CASSTDRGYEKLFF,TRBD1,TRBV6-6,TRBJ1-4,.
TGTGCCTGGAGTACTACGCGGGCCTTGCGAGAGCAGTACTTC,CAWSTTRALREQYF,.,TRBV30,TRBJ2-7,.
TGCGCCAGCAGCCCGGGACAGGGAAGACATGGCTACACCTTC,CASSPGQGRHGYTF,TRBD1,TRBV5-1,TRBJ1-2,.
TGTGCCAGCAGCCCCTCTTTCGGACAGGCGGACACTAACTATGGCTACACCTTC,CASSPSFGQADTNYGYTF,TRBD1,TRBV7-2,TRBJ1-2,.
TGTGCCAGCAGCTTTACTGGGGACAGGGACGTTGAGCAGTACTTC,CASSFTGDRDVEQYF,TRBD1,TRBV7-2,TRBJ2-7,.
TGTGCCAGCAGTTCCAGACAGCGCAATCAGCCCCAGCATTTT,CASSSRQRNQPQHF,.,TRBV28,TRBJ1-5,.
TGTGCCAGCAGCTTAAAGCGGGAAAGGGACAATGAGCAGTTCTTC,CASSLKRERDNEQFF,TRBD2,TRBV5-4,TRBJ2-1,.
TGTGCCAGCAGCTCCGTAGTACATCAGCCCCAGCATTTT,CASSSVVHQPQHF,.,TRBV7-2,TRBJ1-5,.
TGTGCCAGCAGCTACACTACCGTCGAGCAGTACTTC,CASSYTTVEQYF,.,TRBV7-2,TRBJ2-7,once
TGTGCCAGCAGCTCTCACCGCGGGGGCGCGAACACCGGGGAGCTGTTTTTT,CASSSHRGGANTGELFF,.,TRBV7-9,TRBJ2-2,.
TGTGCCAGCAGCTCCCTTAGGACAGGGGCGTCCGGGGAGCTGTTTTTT,CASSSLRTGASGELFF,TRBD1,TRBV5-6,TRBJ2-2,.
TGTGCCTGGCGGGACAGGGGAACCGGGGAGCTGTTTTTT,CAWRDRGTGELFF,TRBD1,TRBV30,TRBJ2-2,.
TGTGCCAGCAGTTTGGCGGGACTAGCTCCCTACGAGCAGTACTTC,CASSLAGLAPYEQYF,TRBD2,TRBV7-2,TRBJ2-7,.
TGTGCCAGCAGGAGAGGGACAGCGGACAATGAGCAGTTCTTC,CASRRGTADNEQFF,TRBD1,TRBV2,TRBJ2-1,.
TGTGCCAGCAGCAAGTTTGGCGGGTCGGGAAACACCATATATTTT,CASSKFGGSGNTIYF,.,TRBV6-6,TRBJ1-3,.
TGTGCCACCAGCAGCTCCGGGACAGGGAGTGCCGAGCAGTACTTC,CATSSSGTGSAEQYF,TRBD1,TRBV15,TRBJ2-7,.
TGTGCCAGCAGCGACGACAGCGATCCCTACGAGCAGTACTTC,CASSDDSDPYEQYF,.,TRBV6-5,TRBJ2-7,.
TGTGCCAGCAGTTTCTCTGGACTAGCGGGGAACCAAGAGACCCAGTACTTC,CASSFSGLAGNQETQYF,TRBD2,TRBV2,TRBJ2-5,.
TGTGCCAGCAGCTTAACACTAGCGGGGAAGGGGACGCAGTATTTT,CASSLTLAGKGTQYF,TRBD2,TRBV7-3,TRBJ2-3,.
TGCGCCAGCAGCCCGGGACAGGGGAACTATGGCTACACCTTC,CASSPGQGNYGYTF,TRBD1,TRBV4-3,TRBJ1-2,.
TGTGCCAGCAGTCGCAGGGACTCCCTCTCCTACGAGCAGTACTTC,CASSRRDSLSYEQYF,.,TRBV28,TRBJ2-7,.